This entry concerns a single T cell receptor (beta chain). The target of this receptor is not known. No much larger clonotype is one base removed from it; base qualities were not supplied. The sample comes from a study of blood T cell repertoires in COVID-19 (dated by TCRdb to the early 2020s). Context from the whole study: Samples from collaborators originated in the United States, Italy and Spain and spanned both the acute and convalescent phases of COVID-19. The material from the prospective study consisted of cDNA or gDNA derived from T cells, B-cell-depleted T cells, or PBMCs. Subjects who had been exposed to COVID-19, were actively infected with it, or had recovered from it provided the deeply sampled blood TCRbeta repertoires that made up the dataset. The repertoires were released in a freely available public database intended as a resource for research on the immune response to SARS-CoV-2. The samples were drawn from two sources: the first 160 participants of the ongoing ImmuneRACE study, and over 1,000 subjects contributed by 6 global collaborators. A de-identified subject ID, COVID-19 status, age in years and sex were almost always included in the sample metadata. HLA class I and class II types, where available, came from metadata supplied by the sample provider rather than from assay-based typing.

TCRbeta CDR3 regions were amplified from genomic DNA using the immunoSEQ Assay, a bias-controlled multiplex PCR. On the authors' methods: Nucleated cell counts per sample were estimated from amplification of reference gene primers within the assay. To quantify the absolute abundance of each unique TCRbeta CDR3 rearrangement, sequence reads were collapsed and filtered. For each sample, productive Simpson clonality was calculated as the square root of Simpson's diversity index over productive rearrangements. This immuneACCESS table, as held by TCRdb, lists in-frame sequences with V and J called but not all clones. Of the missing ones, under half trace to an unresolved V gene in checked studies; the others have no known cause. The V and J calls and clone size come from that table; D and trimming were worked out from the DNA. Present in this sample are 65,000 to 95,000 clones, approximately 93% of which were seen just once. The top ten clones comprise 2.5% to 3% of the sample.

What the research found in general, with its limitations: The amount of clinical and demographic metadata varied by source and participant and was provided uncurated.

V is clipped by 3 bases and J by 4 bases, and the sequence between their germline boundaries is 6 bases long. The CDR3 holds 11 amino acids from the cysteine to the phenylalanine. Just CDR3 DNA is preserved here, 33 bases in frame from base 1. From a lookup of the germline V gene, CDR1 and CDR2 are SQVTM and ANQGSEA. At one collaborating source in Seattle, patients were enrolled during active infection and were followed longitudinally through the course of disease. Collaborating institutions collected whole blood in K2EDTA tubes following their own protocols. For TCRbeta analysis, collaborator samples were shipped as frozen whole blood, as isolated PBMCs, or as DNA extracted from either sample type.

The chain is assembled from TRBV29-1 and TRBJ2-5; TRBD2 could be the D gene, as 6 bases match. The source of this sequence is a man aged 45-60 years with COVID-19, enrolled during active disease. The sequencing input was peripheral blood. The CDR3 reads CSVEEGETQYF. The DNA reads TGCAGCGTTGAGGAGGGAGAGACCCAGTACTTC.